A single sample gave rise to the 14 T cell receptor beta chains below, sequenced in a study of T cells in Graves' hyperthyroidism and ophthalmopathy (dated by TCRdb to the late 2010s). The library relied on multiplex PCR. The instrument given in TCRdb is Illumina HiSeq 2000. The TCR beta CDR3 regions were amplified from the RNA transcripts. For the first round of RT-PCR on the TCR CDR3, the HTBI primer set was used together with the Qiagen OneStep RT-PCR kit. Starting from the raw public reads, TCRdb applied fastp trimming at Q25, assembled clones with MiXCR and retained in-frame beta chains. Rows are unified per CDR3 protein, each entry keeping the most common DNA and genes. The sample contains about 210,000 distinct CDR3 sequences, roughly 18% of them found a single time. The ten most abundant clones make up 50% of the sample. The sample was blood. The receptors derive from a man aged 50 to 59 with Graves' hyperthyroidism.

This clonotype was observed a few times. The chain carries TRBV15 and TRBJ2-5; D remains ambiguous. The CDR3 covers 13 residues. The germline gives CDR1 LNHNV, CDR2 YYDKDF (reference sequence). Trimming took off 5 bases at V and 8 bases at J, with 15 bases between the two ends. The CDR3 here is CATSPSRVGTQYF. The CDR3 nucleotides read TGTGCCACCAGCCCCTCCCGCGTAGGTACCCAGTACTTC.

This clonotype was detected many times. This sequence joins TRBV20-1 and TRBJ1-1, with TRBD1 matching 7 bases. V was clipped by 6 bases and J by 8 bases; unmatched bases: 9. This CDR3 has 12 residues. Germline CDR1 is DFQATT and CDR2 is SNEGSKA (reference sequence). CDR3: CSARGQRSEAFF. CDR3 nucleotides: TGCAGTGCGCGGGGACAGCGATCCGAAGCTTTCTTT.

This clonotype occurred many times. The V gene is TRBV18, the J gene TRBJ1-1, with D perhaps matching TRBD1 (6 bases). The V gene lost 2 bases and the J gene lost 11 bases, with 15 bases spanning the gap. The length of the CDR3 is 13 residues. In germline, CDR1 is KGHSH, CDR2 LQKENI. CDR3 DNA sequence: TGTGCCAGCTCACCAGCACAGGGACATGTGGCTTTCTTT. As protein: CASSPAQGHVAFF.

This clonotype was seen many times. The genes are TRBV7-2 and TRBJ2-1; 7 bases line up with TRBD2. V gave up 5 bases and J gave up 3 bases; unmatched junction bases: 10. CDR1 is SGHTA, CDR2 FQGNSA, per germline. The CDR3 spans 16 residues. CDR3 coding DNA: TGTGCCAGCAGCCCCATCTCGGGACTAAGCTACAATGAGCAGTTCTTC. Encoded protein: CASSPISGLSYNEQFF.

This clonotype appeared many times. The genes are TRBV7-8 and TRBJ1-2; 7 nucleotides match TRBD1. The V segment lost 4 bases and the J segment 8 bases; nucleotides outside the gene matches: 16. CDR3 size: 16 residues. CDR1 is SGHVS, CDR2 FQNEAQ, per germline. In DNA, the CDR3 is TGTGCCAGCAGCTCGCAGGGGGGGGGGGCGGTTCAGGGCTACACCTTC. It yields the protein CASSSQGGGAVQGYTF. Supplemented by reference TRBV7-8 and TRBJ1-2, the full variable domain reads GAGVSQSPRYKVAKRGQDVALRCDPISGHVSLFWYQQALGQGPEFLTYFQNEAQLDKSGLPSDRFFAERPEGSVSTLKIQRTQQEDSAVYLCASSSQGGGAVQGYTFGSGTRLTVV.

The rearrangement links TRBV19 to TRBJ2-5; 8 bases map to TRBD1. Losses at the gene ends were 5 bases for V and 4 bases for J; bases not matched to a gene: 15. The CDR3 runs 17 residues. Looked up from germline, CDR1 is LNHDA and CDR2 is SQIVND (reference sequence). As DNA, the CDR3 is TGTGCCAGTAGTGACGACAGGGGAGTGGATAGGAGAGAGACCCAGTACTTC. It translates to CASSDDRGVDRRETQYF.

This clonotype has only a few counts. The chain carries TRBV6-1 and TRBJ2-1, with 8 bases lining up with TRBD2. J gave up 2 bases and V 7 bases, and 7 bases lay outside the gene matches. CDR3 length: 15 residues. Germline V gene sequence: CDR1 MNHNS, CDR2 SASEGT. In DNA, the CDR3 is TGTGCCAGCATCAAGACTAGCGAGACCTACAATGAGCAGTTCTTC. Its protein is CASIKTSETYNEQFF.

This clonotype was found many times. CDR3 bases: TGTGCCAGCAGCTTAGGGGGCGCTGGGCAAGAGACCCAGTACTTC. Amino acid sequence: CASSLGGAGQETQYF. The rearrangement uses TRBV7-9 and TRBJ2-5; D is possibly TRBD1 (5 bases). The CDR3 totals 15 residues. The V and J ends lost 1 base and 2 bases respectively, with 11 bases between them. The germline V gene has CDR1 SEHNR and CDR2 FQNEAQ (reference sequence).

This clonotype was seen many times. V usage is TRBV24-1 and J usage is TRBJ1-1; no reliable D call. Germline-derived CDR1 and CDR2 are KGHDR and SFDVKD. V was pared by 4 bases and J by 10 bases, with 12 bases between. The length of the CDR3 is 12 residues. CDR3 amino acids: CATSESGDRAFF. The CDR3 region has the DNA TGTGCCACCAGTGAATCAGGAGATAGAGCTTTCTTT.

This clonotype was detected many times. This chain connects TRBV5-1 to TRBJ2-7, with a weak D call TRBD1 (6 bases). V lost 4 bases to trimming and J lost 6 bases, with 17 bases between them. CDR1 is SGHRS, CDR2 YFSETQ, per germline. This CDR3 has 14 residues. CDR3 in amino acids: CASSASDRWFEQYF. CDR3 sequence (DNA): TGCGCCAGCAGCGCATCTGACAGGTGGTTCGAGCAGTACTTC.

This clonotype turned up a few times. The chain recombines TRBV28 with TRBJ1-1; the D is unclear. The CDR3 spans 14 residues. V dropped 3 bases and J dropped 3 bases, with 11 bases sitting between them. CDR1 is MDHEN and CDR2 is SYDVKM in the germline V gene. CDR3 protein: CASSLFRADTEAFF. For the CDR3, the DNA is TGTGCCAGCAGTTTGTTTAGGGCGGACACTGAAGCTTTCTTT.

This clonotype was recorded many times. In nucleotides, the CDR3 is TGTGCCAGCAGCTTAAGTTATCAGGGAGCGGACACTGAAGCTTTCTTT. Amino acid sequence: CASSLSYQGADTEAFF. The chain employs TRBV11-2 and TRBJ1-1; D is perhaps TRBD1 (5 bases). Trimming removed 2 bases at V and 3 bases at J, with 16 bases between. The length of the CDR3 is 16 residues. Germline V CDR1 and CDR2: SGHAT, FQNNGV.

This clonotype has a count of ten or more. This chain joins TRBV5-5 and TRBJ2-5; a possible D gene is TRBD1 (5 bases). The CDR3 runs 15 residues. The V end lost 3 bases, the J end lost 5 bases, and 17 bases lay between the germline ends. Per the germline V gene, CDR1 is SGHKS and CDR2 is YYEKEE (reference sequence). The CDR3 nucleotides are TGTGCCAGCAGCTCCGTATGGACAAATGAGGAGACCCAGTACTTC. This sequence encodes CASSSVWTNEETQYF.

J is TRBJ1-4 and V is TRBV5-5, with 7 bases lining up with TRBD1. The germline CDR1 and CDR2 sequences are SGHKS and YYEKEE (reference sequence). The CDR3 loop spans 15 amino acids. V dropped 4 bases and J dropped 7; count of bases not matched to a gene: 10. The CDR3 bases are TGTGCCAGCAGCAGCCGACAGGGCGGCCGTGAAAAACTGTTTTTT. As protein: CASSSRQGGREKLFF.